These T cell receptor beta chains were read from a single sample in a study of OX40 agonist ivuxolimab in advanced cancers. Clones were read by immunoSEQ multiplex PCR, and TCRdb kept only the in-frame ones, dropping some. Altogether about 28,000 clones are present, around 84% being singletons, with the ten largest covering about a quarter. Sequences were derived from CD4+ or CD8+ T cells sorted from blood, sampled in a trial of the OX40 agonist ivuxolimab. All receptors derive from an adult with an advanced solid tumor such as melanoma, head and neck, liver or kidney cancer. CDR3s include the opening cysteine and the closing phenylalanine or tryptophan. The D gene is left open where the match is weak. Expanded clones get a size class; other rows say once, few or many, or leave the size out.

abundance: .; j_gene: TRBJ1-1; d_gene: .; v_gene: TRBV4-1; CDR3aa: CASSQTERGMNTEAFF; CDR3nt: TGCGCCAGCAGCCAGACGGAAAGGGGCATGAACACTGAAGCTTTCTTT
abundance: .; j_gene: TRBJ2-3; d_gene: .; v_gene: TRBV6-1; CDR3aa: CASSEIMGTDTQYF; CDR3nt: TGTGCCAGCAGTGAAATCATGGGGACCGATACGCAGTATTTT
abundance: .; j_gene: TRBJ1-1; d_gene: .; v_gene: TRBV7-2; CDR3aa: CASSLTALGTEAFF; CDR3nt: TGTGCCAGCAGCTTAACCGCTCTGGGTACTGAAGCTTTCTTT
abundance: once; j_gene: TRBJ1-2; d_gene: .; v_gene: TRBV11-2; CDR3aa: CASSRGGQGQGYTF; CDR3nt: TGTGCCAGCAGTCGAGGGGGTCAGGGTCAAGGCTACACCTTC
abundance: .; j_gene: TRBJ2-1; d_gene: .; v_gene: TRBV19; CDR3aa: CASSIDFGNEQFF; CDR3nt: TGTGCCAGTAGTATAGATTTTGGCAATGAGCAGTTCTTC
abundance: once; j_gene: TRBJ1-1; d_gene: .; v_gene: TRBV19; CDR3aa: CASSIGTDQSTEAFF; CDR3nt: TGTGCCAGTAGTATCGGAACGGATCAGTCCACTGAAGCTTTCTTT
abundance: .; j_gene: TRBJ2-7; d_gene: .; v_gene: TRBV7-6; CDR3aa: CASSSLSGQGSYEQYF; CDR3nt: TGTGCCAGCAGCTCCTTATCCGGGCAGGGGAGCTACGAGCAGTACTTC
abundance: .; j_gene: TRBJ2-7; d_gene: .; v_gene: TRBV6-5; CDR3aa: CASSLPGRLYEQYF; CDR3nt: TGTGCCAGCAGTCTCCCGGGACGCTTGTACGAGCAGTACTTC
abundance: .; j_gene: TRBJ2-1; d_gene: TRBD2; v_gene: TRBV9; CDR3aa: CASSVATGGPGDEQFF; CDR3nt: TGTGCCAGCAGCGTAGCCACGGGAGGGCCCGGAGATGAGCAGTTCTTC
abundance: once; j_gene: TRBJ1-1; d_gene: .; v_gene: TRBV6-6; CDR3aa: CASRWGDTEAFF; CDR3nt: TGTGCCAGCAGGTGGGGCGACACTGAAGCTTTCTTT
abundance: .; j_gene: TRBJ1-4; d_gene: TRBD1; v_gene: TRBV5-6; CDR3aa: CASSLQHRGLTNEKLFF; CDR3nt: TGTGCCAGCAGCTTGCAACACAGGGGGTTAACTAATGAAAAACTGTTTTTT
abundance: .; j_gene: TRBJ2-7; d_gene: .; v_gene: TRBV19; CDR3aa: CASSIAWTAGYEQYF; CDR3nt: TGTGCCAGTAGTATAGCTTGGACAGCGGGCTACGAGCAGTACTTC
abundance: .; j_gene: TRBJ1-2; d_gene: .; v_gene: TRBV4-1; CDR3aa: CASSQERVGGYTF; CDR3nt: TGCGCCAGCAGCCAAGAAAGGGTCGGAGGCTACACCTTC
abundance: few; j_gene: TRBJ1-1; d_gene: .; v_gene: TRBV29-1; CDR3aa: CSVVRDESTAEAFF; CDR3nt: TGCAGCGTTGTAAGGGACGAATCCACGGCTGAAGCTTTCTTT
abundance: .; j_gene: TRBJ2-7; d_gene: .; v_gene: TRBV7-6; CDR3aa: CASSLGEDSYEQYF; CDR3nt: TGTGCCAGCAGCTTAGGCGAGGATTCCTACGAGCAGTACTTC
abundance: few; j_gene: TRBJ1-4; d_gene: .; v_gene: TRBV30; CDR3aa: CAWRDRWKLFF; CDR3nt: TGTGCCTGGAGGGACCGATGGAAACTGTTTTTT
abundance: .; j_gene: TRBJ1-1; d_gene: .; v_gene: TRBV13; CDR3aa: CASSLTDPEAFF; CDR3nt: TGTGCCAGCAGCCTGACAGACCCTGAAGCTTTCTTT
abundance: .; j_gene: TRBJ2-7; d_gene: TRBD1; v_gene: TRBV4-3; CDR3aa: CASSPWTGGYEQYF; CDR3nt: TGCGCCAGCAGCCCTTGGACAGGGGGGTACGAGCAGTACTTC
abundance: .; j_gene: TRBJ1-2; d_gene: .; v_gene: TRBV11-3; CDR3aa: CASSLPGAGELNYGYTF; CDR3nt: TGTGCCAGCAGTTTACCCGGGGCCGGGGAACTCAACTATGGCTACACCTTC
abundance: .; j_gene: TRBJ2-2; d_gene: TRBD2; v_gene: TRBV7-2; CDR3aa: CASSFDRGGAGELFF; CDR3nt: TGTGCCAGCAGCTTCGACCGGGGGGGAGCCGGGGAGCTGTTTTTT
abundance: .; j_gene: TRBJ2-1; d_gene: .; v_gene: TRBV27; CDR3aa: CASSYSLYNEQFF; CDR3nt: TGTGCCAGCAGTTACTCCCTCTACAATGAGCAGTTCTTC
abundance: .; j_gene: TRBJ2-6; d_gene: .; v_gene: TRBV6-4; CDR3aa: CASSEQNSGANVLTF; CDR3nt: TGTGCCAGCAGTGAACAGAACTCTGGGGCCAACGTCCTGACTTTC
abundance: once; j_gene: TRBJ1-3; d_gene: .; v_gene: TRBV4-1; CDR3aa: CASSQVSGNTIYF; CDR3nt: TGCGCCAGCAGCCAAGTATCTGGAAACACCATATATTTT
abundance: .; j_gene: TRBJ2-3; d_gene: .; v_gene: TRBV19; CDR3aa: CASSMAAADTDTQYF; CDR3nt: TGTGCCAGTAGTATGGCGGCAGCGGACACAGATACGCAGTATTTT
abundance: few; j_gene: TRBJ1-4; d_gene: TRBD1; v_gene: TRBV28; CDR3aa: CASSFGTGVGEKLFF; CDR3nt: TGTGCCAGCAGTTTCGGGACAGGGGTTGGAGAAAAACTGTTTTTT
abundance: .; j_gene: TRBJ2-2; d_gene: .; v_gene: TRBV28; CDR3aa: CASSLWAGKAGELFF; CDR3nt: TGTGCCAGCAGTTTATGGGCAGGGAAGGCCGGGGAGCTGTTTTTT
abundance: .; j_gene: TRBJ2-3; d_gene: TRBD1; v_gene: TRBV2; CDR3aa: CASSRRETGSSTDTQYF; CDR3nt: TGTGCCAGCAGCCGGCGCGAGACAGGGTCAAGCACAGATACGCAGTATTTT
abundance: .; j_gene: TRBJ1-3; d_gene: .; v_gene: TRBV9; CDR3aa: CASSAPLGGSSGNTIYF; CDR3nt: TGTGCCAGCAGCGCACCCCTCGGGGGATCATCTGGAAACACCATATATTTT